This TCR beta chain was recovered during a study of blood T cell repertoires in COVID-19. Study context: The United States, Italy and Spain were the sources of the acute and convalescent COVID-19 samples.

Trimming removed 2 bases from V and 0 bases from J, with 5 bases in between. The CDR3 covers 13 residues. CDR1 and CDR2 (germline): MNHEY, SVGAGI. On this clone: In the same sample, other DNA sequences code for this CDR3.

Original processing notes: For nucleated cells, counts were estimated from reference gene primer amplification. Measured with immunoSEQ multiplex PCR; TCRdb has only the in-frame clones, and not every one. V, J and clone size are those of that table, while D and trimming were read from the DNA. The sample records 140,000 or so clones, approximately 80% being singletons. The chain is built from TRBV6-5 and TRBJ2-7; D is perhaps TRBD2 (5 bases). Sequencing was carried out using peripheral blood. The source of this sequence is a man in his 70s who had recovered from COVID-19. The CDR3 coding sequence is TGTGCCAGCAGTTACGGAGGCTCCTACGAGCAGTACTTC. It translates to CASSYGGSYEQYF.